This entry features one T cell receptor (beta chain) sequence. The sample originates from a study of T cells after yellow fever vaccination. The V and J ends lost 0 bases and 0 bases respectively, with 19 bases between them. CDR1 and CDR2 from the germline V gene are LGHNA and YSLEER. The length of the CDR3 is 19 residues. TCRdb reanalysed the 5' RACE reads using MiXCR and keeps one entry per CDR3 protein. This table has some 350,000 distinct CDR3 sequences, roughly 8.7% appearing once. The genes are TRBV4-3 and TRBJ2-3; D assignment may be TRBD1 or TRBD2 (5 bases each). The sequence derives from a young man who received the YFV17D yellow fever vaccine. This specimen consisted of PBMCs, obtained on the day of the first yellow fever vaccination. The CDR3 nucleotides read TGCGCCAGCAGCCAAGAATTTGGATCCGACGGGGCTAGCACAGATACGCAGTATTTT. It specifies CASSQEFGSDGASTDTQYF.